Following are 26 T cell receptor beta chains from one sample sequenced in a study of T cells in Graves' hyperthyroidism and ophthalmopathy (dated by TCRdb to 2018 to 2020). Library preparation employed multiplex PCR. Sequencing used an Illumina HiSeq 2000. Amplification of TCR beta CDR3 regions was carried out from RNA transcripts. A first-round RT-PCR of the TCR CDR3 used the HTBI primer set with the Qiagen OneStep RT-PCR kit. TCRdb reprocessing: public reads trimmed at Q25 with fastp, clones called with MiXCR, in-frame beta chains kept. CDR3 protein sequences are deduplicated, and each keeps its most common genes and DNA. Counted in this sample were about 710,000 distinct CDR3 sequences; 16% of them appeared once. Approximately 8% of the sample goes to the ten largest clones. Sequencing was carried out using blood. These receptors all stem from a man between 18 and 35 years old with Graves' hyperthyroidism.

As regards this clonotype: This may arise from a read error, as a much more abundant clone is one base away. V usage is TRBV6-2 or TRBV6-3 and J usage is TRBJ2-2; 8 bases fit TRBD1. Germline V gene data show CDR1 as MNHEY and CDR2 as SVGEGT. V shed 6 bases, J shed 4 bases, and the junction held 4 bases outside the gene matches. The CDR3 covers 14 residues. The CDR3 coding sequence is TGTGCCAGCAGATTAGGACAGGGCACCGGGGAGCTGTTTTTT. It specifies CASRLGQGTGELFF.

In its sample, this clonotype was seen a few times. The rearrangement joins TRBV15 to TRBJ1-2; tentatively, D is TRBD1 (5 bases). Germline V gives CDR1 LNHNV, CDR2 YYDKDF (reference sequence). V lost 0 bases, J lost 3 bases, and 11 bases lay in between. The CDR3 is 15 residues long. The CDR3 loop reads CATSRDLGRDYGYTF. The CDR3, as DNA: TGTGCCACCAGCAGAGATTTGGGCAGGGACTATGGCTACACCTTC.

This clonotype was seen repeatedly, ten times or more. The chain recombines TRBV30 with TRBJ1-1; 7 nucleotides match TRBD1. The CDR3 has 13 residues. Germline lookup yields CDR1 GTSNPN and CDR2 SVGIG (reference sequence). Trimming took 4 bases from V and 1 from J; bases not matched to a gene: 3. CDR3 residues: CAWIRQGNTEAFF. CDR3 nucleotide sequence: TGTGCCTGGATCCGACAGGGGAACACTGAAGCTTTCTTT. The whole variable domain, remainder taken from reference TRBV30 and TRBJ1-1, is SQTIHQWPATLVQPVGSPLSLECTVEGTSNPNLYWYRQAAGRGLQLLFYSVGIGQISSEVPQNLSASRPQDRQFILSSKKLLLSDSGFYLCAWIRQGNTEAFFGQGTRLTVV.

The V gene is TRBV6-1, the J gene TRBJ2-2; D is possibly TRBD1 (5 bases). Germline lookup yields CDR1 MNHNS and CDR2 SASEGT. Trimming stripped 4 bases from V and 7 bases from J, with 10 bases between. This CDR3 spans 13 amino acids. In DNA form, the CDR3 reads TGTGCCAGCAGTGGCAGGGAAGGCGGGGAGCTGTTTTTT. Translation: CASSGREGGELFF.

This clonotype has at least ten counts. CDR3 in DNA: TGCAGTGCTGCCACTAGGGGCCGGGGGGAGACCCAGTACTTC. This codes for CSAATRGRGETQYF. The chain carries TRBV20-1 and TRBJ2-5; the D gene is possibly TRBD2 (6 bases). The germline V gene has CDR1 DFQATT and CDR2 SNEGSKA (reference sequence). With 5 bases removed from V and 5 bases from J, the gap between germline ends came to 18 bases. This CDR3 region has 14 residues.

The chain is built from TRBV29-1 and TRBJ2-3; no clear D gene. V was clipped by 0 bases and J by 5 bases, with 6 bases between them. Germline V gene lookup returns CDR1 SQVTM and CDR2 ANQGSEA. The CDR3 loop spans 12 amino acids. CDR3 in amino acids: CSVEETEDTQYF. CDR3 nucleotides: TGCAGCGTTGAAGAGACTGAAGATACGCAGTATTTT.

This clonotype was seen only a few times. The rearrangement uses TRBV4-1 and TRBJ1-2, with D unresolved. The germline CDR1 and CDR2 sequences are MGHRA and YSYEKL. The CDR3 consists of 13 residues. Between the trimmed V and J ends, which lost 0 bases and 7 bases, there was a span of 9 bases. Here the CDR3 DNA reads TGCGCCAGCAGCCAAGAAGGGCCAGCTGGCTACACCTTC. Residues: CASSQEGPAGYTF.

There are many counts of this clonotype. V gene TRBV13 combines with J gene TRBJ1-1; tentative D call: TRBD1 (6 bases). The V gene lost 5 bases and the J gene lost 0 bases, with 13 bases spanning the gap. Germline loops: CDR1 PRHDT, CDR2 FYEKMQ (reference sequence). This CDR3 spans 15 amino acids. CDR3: CASSIGRGMNTEAFF. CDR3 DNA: TGTGCCAGCAGCATCGGCAGGGGCATGAACACTGAAGCTTTCTTT. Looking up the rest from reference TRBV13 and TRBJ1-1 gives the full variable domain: AAGVIQSPRHLIKEKRETATLKCYPIPRHDTVYWYQQGPGQDPQFLISFYEKMQSDKGSIPDRFSAQQFSDYHSELNMSSLELGDSALYFCASSIGRGMNTEAFFGQGTRLTVV.

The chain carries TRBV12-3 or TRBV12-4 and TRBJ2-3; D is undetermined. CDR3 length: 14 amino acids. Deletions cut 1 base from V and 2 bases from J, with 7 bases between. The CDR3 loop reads CASSLDPVTDTQYF. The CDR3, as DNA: TGTGCCAGCAGTTTAGATCCGGTCACAGATACGCAGTATTTT.

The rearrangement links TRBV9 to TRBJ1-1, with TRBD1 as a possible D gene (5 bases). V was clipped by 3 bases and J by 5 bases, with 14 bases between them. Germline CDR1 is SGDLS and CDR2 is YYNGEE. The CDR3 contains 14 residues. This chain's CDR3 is CASSDQGGETEAFF. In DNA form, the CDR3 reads TGTGCCAGCAGCGACCAGGGTGGAGAGACTGAAGCTTTCTTT.

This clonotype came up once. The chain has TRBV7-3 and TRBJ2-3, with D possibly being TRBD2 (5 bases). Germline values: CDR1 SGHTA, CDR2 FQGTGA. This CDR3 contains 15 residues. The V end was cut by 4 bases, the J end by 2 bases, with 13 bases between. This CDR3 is CASSSPGSPTDTQYF. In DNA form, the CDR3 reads TGTGCCAGCAGCTCGCCGGGATCCCCCACAGATACGCAGTATTTT.

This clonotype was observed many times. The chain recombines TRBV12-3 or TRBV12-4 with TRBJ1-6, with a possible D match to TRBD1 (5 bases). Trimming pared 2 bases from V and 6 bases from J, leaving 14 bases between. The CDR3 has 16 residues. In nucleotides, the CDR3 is TGTGCCAGCAGTTTATCCACGGGACCTATTAATTCACCCCTCCACTTT. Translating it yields CASSLSTGPINSPLHF.

CDR3 nucleotides: TGTGCCAGCAGCTCGTTTGGAGGGTACTCTGGAAACACCATATATTTT. Translated: CASSSFGGYSGNTIYF. This rearrangement joins TRBV7-9 to TRBJ1-3; D unclear. The V gene's germline CDR1 is SEHNR and CDR2 FQNEAQ (reference sequence). The CDR3 extends over 16 amino acids. V was shortened by 4 bases and J by 0 bases, with 13 bases between the two germline ends. The whole variable domain, remainder taken from reference TRBV7-9 and TRBJ1-3, is DTGVSQNPRHKITKRGQNVTFRCDPISEHNRLYWYRQTLGQGPEFLTYFQNEAQLEKSRLLSDRFSAERPKGSFSTLEIQRTEQGDSAMYLCASSSFGGYSGNTIYFGEGSWLTVV.

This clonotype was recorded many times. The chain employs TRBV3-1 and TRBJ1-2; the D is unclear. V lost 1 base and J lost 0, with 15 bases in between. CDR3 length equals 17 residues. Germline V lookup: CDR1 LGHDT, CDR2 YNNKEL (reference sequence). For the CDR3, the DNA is TGTGCCAGCAGCCAAGCCAGCACAATTAAGACTAACTATGGCTACACCTTC. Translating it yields CASSQASTIKTNYGYTF.

Written as DNA, the CDR3 is TGTGCCACCCAGGCGGGACTAGGGGACCCCGGGGAGCTGTTTTTT. The encoded protein is CATQAGLGDPGELFF. The chain has TRBV6-1 and TRBJ2-2, with TRBD2 matching over 8 bases. Germline loops: CDR1 MNHNS, CDR2 SASEGT. The J segment lost 6 bases and the V segment lost 10 bases, leaving 13 bases of the junction unmatched. The CDR3 loop spans 15 amino acids.

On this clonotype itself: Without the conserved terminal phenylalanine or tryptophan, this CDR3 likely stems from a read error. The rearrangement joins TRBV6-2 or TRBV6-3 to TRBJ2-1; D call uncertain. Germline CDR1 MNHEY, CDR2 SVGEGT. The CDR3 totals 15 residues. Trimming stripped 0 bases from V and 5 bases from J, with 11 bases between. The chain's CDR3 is CASSYSRLVNNEQFL. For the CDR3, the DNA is TGTGCCAGCAGTTACTCGAGACTGGTGAACAATGAGCAGTTCTTA.

The CDR3 loop reads CASSFLHRRGRSPLHF. CDR3 nucleotide sequence: TGTGCCAGCAGCTTTCTTCATCGGAGGGGAAGATCACCCCTCCACTTT. V usage is TRBV11-2 and J usage is TRBJ1-6, with TRBD1 as a possible D gene (5 bases). V lost 3 bases and J 10 bases, leaving 19 bases between the germline ends. Germline V lookup: CDR1 SGHAT, CDR2 FQNNGV. There are 16 residues in the CDR3.

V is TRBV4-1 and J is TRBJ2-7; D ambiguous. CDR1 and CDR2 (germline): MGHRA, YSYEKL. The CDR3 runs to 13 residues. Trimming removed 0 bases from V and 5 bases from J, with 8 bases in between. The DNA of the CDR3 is TGCGCCAGCAGCCAAGACGGTGGGAACGAGCAGTACTTC. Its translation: CASSQDGGNEQYF.

In DNA, the CDR3 is TGCGCCAGCAGCCAAGGAAGGATCGCTCAAGAGACCCAGTACTTC. It translates to CASSQGRIAQETQYF. The gene calls are TRBV4-3 and TRBJ2-5, with no clear D. With 1 base removed from V and 2 bases from J, the gap between germline ends came to 11 bases. The CDR3 extends over 15 amino acids. Germline lookup yields CDR1 LGHNA and CDR2 YSLEER.

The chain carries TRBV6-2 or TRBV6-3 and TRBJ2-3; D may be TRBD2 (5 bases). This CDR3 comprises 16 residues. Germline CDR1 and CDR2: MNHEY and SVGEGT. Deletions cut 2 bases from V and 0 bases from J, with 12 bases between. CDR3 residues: CASSYEGWLSTDTQYF. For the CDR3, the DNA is TGTGCCAGCAGTTACGAGGGATGGCTAAGCACAGATACGCAGTATTTT.

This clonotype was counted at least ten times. The chain's CDR3 is CAWSMWTSGYEQYF. The CDR3 nucleotides are TGTGCCTGGAGTATGTGGACTAGCGGGTACGAGCAGTACTTC. The genes are TRBV30 and TRBJ2-7; 11 nucleotides match TRBD2. There are 14 residues in the CDR3. J was trimmed by 4 bases and V by 2 bases; bases with no gene match: 4. Germline V CDR1 and CDR2: GTSNPN, SVGIG (reference sequence).

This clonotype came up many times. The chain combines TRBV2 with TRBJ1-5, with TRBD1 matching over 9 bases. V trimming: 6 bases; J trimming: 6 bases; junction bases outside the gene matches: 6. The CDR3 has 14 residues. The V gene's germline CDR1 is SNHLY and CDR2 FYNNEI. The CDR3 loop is CASSGQGKSQPQHF. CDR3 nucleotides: TGTGCCAGCAGCGGACAGGGGAAAAGTCAGCCCCAGCATTTT.

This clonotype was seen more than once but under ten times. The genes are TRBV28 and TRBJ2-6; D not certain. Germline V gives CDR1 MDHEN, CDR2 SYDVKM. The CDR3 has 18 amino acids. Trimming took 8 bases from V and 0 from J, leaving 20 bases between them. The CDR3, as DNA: TGTGCCAGCGGCGCTGTGAAGGGATCATACTCTGGGGCCAACGTCCTGACTTTC. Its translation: CASGAVKGSYSGANVLTF.

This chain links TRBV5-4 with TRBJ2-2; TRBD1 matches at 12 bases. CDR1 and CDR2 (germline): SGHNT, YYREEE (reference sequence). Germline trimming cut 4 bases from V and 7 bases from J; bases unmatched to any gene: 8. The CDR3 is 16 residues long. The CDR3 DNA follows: TGTGCCAGCAGCCGAGGGGACAGGGGGCGCGGCGGGGAGCTGTTTTTT. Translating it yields CASSRGDRGRGGELFF.

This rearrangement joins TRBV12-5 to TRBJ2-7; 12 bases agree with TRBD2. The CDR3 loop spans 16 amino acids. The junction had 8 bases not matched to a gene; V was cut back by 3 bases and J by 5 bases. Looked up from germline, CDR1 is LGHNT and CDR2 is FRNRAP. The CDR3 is CASGLVLAGGPHEQYF. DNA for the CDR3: TGTGCTAGTGGTTTAGTGCTAGCGGGAGGGCCGCACGAGCAGTACTTC.

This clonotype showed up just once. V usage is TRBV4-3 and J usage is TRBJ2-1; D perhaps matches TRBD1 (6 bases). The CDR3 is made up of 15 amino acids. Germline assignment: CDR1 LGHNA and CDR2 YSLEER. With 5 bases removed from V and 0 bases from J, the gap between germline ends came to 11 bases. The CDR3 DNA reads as TGCGCCAGCAGCTACGGACAGAGCTCCTACAATGAGCAGTTCTTC. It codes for CASSYGQSSYNEQFF.